This T cell receptor (beta chain) was profiled in a study of glioma-infiltrating T cells. Amplification of TCR alpha and beta CDR3 regions from RNA used iRepertoire nested multiplex PCR. Tissue mRNA or PBMC total RNA, roughly 90-400 ng, went into one-step reverse transcription and amplification. TCRdb redid the calling of the multiplex PCR reads with MiXCR, one entry per CDR3 protein. The sample includes approximately 110,000 distinct CDR3 sequences, 25% to 30% seen only once; the top ten take around a third. The table lists this clonotype with many counts. Its specificity is unknown. Points from the study as a whole: CDR3 overlap between tissue and blood was very small. Tissue-blood divergence was below expectation in non-neoplastic patients, above in gliomas.

This CDR3 region has 14 residues. The germline V gene has CDR1 MNHEY and CDR2 SMNVEV (reference sequence). V lost 6 bases and J 0 bases, leaving 9 bases between the germline ends. This clonotype was sampled from a human donor with low-grade glioma or glioblastoma, undergoing nonglioma brain surgery, or in good health (not recorded which). The V and J genes are TRBV27 and TRBJ1-5; no firm D call. The sequenced sample was glioma tissue, nonneoplastic brain tissue, or PBMCs (not recorded which). CDR3 region: CASSTGNSNQPQHF. In DNA form, the CDR3 reads TGTGCCAGCAGCACGGGGAATAGCAATCAGCCCCAGCATTTT.